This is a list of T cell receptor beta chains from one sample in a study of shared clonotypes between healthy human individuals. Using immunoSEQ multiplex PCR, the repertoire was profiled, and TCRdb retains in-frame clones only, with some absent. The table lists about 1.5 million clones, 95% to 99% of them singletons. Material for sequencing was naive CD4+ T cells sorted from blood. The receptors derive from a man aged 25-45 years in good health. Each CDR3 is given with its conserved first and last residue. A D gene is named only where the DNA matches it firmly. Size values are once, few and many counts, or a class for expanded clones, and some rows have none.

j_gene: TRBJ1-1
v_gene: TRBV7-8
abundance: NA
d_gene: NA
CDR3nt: TGTGCCAGCAGCTTGGTTCCGTCCAGGGCGATTGCTGAAGCTTTCTTT
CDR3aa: CASSLVPSRAIAEAFF

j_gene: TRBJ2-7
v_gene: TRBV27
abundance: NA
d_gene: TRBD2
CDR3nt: TGTGCCAGCAGTTTAGAGTGGAGGCGGGGGGCAGGGGCCTACGAGCAGTACTTC
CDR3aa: CASSLEWRRGAGAYEQYF

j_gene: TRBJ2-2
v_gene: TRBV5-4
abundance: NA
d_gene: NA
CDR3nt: TGTGCCAGCAGCCCTACCGGGGAAAATCCGAACACCGGGGAGCTGTTTTTT
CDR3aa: CASSPTGENPNTGELFF

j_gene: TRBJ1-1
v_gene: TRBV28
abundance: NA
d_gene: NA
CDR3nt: TGTGCCAGCAGTTTGGCCAGGGCTACTGAAGCTTTCTTT
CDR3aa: CASSLARATEAFF

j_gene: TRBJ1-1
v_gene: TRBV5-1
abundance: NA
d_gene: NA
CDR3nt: TGCGCCAGCAGCTTGGACGGCAGTCTCACTGAAGCTTTCTTT
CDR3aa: CASSLDGSLTEAFF

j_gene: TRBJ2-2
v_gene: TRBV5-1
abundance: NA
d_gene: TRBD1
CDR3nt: TGCGCCAGCAGCTTGCCACCCGGGACAGGGAACGCCGGGGAGCTGTTTTTT
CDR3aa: CASSLPPGTGNAGELFF

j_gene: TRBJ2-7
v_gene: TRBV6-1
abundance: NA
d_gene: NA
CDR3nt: TGTGCCAGCAGTGAAGCTCGACCGAGCAGGGGGGACGAGCAGTACTTC
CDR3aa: CASSEARPSRGDEQYF

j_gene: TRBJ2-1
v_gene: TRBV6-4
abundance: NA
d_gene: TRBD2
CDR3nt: TGTGCCAGCAGTGACGAGGGACTAGCGGACTACAATGAGCAGTTCTTC
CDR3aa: CASSDEGLADYNEQFF

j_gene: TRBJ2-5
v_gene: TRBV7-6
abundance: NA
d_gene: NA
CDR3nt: TGTGCCAGCAGCTACTCCGGCAGGGCCCAAGAGACCCAGTACTTC
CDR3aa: CASSYSGRAQETQYF

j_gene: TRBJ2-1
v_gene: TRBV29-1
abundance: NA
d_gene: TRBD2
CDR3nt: TGCAGCGTTGAAGATCAACCACTAGCGGGAGGGGTCAATGAGCAGTTCTTC
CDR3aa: CSVEDQPLAGGVNEQFF

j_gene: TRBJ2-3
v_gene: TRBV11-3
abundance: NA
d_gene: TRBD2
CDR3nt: TGTGCCAGCAGCTTAGGGACTAGAGTTTCAGATACGCAGTATTTT
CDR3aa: CASSLGTRVSDTQYF

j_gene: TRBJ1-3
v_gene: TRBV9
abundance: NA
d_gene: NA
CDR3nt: TGTGCCAGCAGCCCGACGGGACAAGGAATCCGCTCTGGAAACACCATATATTTT
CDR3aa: CASSPTGQGIRSGNTIYF

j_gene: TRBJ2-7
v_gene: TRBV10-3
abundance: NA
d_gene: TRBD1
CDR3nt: TGTGCCATCAGCGAACCGGGACAGGGTGCTTCCGAGCAGTACTTC
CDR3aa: CAISEPGQGASEQYF

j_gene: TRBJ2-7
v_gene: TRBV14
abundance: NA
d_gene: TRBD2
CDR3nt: TGTGCCAGCAGCCCTCTAGCGGGAGGCACGCTCTACGAGCAGTACTTC
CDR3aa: CASSPLAGGTLYEQYF

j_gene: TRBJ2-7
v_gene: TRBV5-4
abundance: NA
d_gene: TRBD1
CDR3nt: TGTGCCAGCAGCTATACCGGGACAGAGCCCTACGAGCAGTACTTC
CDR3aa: CASSYTGTEPYEQYF

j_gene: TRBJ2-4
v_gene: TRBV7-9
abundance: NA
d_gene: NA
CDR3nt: TGTGCCAGCAGCTTAGATTTTGCGGGAAGGGCCAAAAACATTCAGTACTTC
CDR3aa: CASSLDFAGRAKNIQYF

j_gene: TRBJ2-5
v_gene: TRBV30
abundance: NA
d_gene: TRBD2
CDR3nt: TGTGCCTGGCAACCGGGACTAGCTATCGAGACCCAGTACTTC
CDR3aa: CAWQPGLAIETQYF

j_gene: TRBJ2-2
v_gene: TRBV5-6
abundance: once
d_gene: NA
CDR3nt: TGTGCCAGCAGCCCCGAAGCCCACGGGGAGCTGTTTTTT
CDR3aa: CASSPEAHGELFF

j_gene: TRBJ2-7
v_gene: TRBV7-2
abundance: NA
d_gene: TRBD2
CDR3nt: TGTGCCAGCAGCTTATATTTCGGGAGGGGGTACGAGCAGTACTTC
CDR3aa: CASSLYFGRGYEQYF

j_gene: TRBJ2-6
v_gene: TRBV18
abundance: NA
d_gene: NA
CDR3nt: TGTGCCAGCTCACCACCAGGGGCTGGGGCCAACGTCCTGACTTTC
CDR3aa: CASSPPGAGANVLTF

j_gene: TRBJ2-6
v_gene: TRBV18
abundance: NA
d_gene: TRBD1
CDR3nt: TGTGCCAGCTCACATAATGACGGGACAGGTCAGGACTTCTCTGGGGCCAACGTCCTGACTTTC
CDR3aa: CASSHNDGTGQDFSGANVLTF

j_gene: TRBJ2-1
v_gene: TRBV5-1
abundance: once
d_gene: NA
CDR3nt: TGCGCCAGCAGCTTGGCGGCAGGGGGGGTCTCCTACAATGAGCAGTTCTTC
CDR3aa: CASSLAAGGVSYNEQFF

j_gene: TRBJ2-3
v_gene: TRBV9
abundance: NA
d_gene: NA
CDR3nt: TGTGCCAGCAGCGTAGCAGGACAGATTTCCACAGATACGCAGTATTTT
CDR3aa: CASSVAGQISTDTQYF

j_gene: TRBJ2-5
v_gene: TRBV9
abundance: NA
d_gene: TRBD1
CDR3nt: TGTGCCAGCAGCCCCGGGACAGCTCCTGACGGGACCCAGTACTTC
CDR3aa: CASSPGTAPDGTQYF

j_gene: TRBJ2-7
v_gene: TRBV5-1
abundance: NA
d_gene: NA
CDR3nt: TGCGCCAGCAGCTTGGTGGCAGGGGATGCATACGAGCAGTACTTC
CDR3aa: CASSLVAGDAYEQYF

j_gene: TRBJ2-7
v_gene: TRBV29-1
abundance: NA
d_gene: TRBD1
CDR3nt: TGCAGCGTTGGCCGGGGACAGTCGTACGAGCAGTACTTC
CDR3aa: CSVGRGQSYEQYF

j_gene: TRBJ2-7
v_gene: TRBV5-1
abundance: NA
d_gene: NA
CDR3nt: TGCGCCAGCAGCTTGTCCACCCTATCCTACGAGCAGTACTTC
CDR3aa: CASSLSTLSYEQYF

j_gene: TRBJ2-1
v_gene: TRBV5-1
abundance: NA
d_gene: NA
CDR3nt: TGCGCCAGCAGCTTAGCCGGGATTGGTAGTTCCTACAATGAGCAGTTCTTC
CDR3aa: CASSLAGIGSSYNEQFF

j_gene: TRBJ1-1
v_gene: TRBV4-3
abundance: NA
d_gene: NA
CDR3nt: TGCGCCAGCGCCAAAGTGGCAGGGTCCACGAACACTGAAGCTTTCTTT
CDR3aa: CASAKVAGSTNTEAFF

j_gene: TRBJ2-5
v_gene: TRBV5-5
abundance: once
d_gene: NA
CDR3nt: TGTGCCAGCAGCTTGCCAGGGGAAGAGACCCAGTACTTC
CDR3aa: CASSLPGEETQYF

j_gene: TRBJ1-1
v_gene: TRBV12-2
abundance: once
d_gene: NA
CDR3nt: TGTGCAAGTCGCTTAGGAACTTTGGACAGGCGGTCCACTGAAGCTTTCTTT
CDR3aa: CASRLGTLDRRSTEAFF

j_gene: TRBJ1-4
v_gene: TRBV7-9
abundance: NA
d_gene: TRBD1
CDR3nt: TGTGCCAGCAGCTTAGACATGGGACAGGGAGATGAAAAACTGTTTTTT
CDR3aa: CASSLDMGQGDEKLFF

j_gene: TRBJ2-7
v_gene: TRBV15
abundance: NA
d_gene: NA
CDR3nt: TGTGCCACCAGCAGAGGGGCGGACAGATACGAGCAGTACTTC
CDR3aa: CATSRGADRYEQYF

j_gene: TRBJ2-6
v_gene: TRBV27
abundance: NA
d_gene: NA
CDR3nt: TGTGCCAGCGCTATCTCTGGGGCCAACGTCCTGACTTTC
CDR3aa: CASAISGANVLTF

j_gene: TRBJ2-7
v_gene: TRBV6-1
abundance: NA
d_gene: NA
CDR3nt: TGTGCCAGCAGTGAAGGCTACTACGAGCAGTACTTC
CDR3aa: CASSEGYYEQYF

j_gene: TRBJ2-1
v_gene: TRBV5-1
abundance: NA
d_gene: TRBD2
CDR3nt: TGCGCCAGCAGCCCAGCTACCGCTAGCGGGACTACCCTATCCTACAATGAGCAGTTCTTC
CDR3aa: CASSPATASGTTLSYNEQFF

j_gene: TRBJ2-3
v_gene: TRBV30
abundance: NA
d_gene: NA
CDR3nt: TGTGCCTGGAGTGTAACAGGCGGAGTTACAGATACGCAGTATTTT
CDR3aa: CAWSVTGGVTDTQYF

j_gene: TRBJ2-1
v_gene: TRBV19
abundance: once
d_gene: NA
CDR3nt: TGTGCCAGTAGTCAAAGAGGGTGGAGCTCCTACAATGAGCAGTTCTTC
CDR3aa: CASSQRGWSSYNEQFF

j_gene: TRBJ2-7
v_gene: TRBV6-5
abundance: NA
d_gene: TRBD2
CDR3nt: TGTGCCAGCAGCCGCGGGACTAGCGGGATCTACGAGCAGTACTTC
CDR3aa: CASSRGTSGIYEQYF

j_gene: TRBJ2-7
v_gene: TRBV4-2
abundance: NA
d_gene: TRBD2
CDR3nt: TGTGCCAGCAGCCAAGATTGGAGTACTAGCGGAGTCCACTACGAGCAGTACTTC
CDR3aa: CASSQDWSTSGVHYEQYF

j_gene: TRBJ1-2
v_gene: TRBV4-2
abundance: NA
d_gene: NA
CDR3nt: TGTGCCAGCAGCCAAGATAGCAGGGCTAACTATGGCTACACCTTC
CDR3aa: CASSQDSRANYGYTF

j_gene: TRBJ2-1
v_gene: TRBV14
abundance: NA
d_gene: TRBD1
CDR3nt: TGTGCCAGCAGCCACGCAGGGGGCAGTGAGCAGTTCTTC
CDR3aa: CASSHAGGSEQFF

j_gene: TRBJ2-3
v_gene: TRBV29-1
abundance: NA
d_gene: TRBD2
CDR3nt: TGCAGCGGGAGACTAGCGGGCAGTCAAGATACGCAGTATTTT
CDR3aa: CSGRLAGSQDTQYF

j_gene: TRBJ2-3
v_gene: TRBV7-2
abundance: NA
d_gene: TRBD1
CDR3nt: TGTGCCAGCAGCTTCGACAGGGGGAGCACAGATACGCAGTATTTT
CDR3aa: CASSFDRGSTDTQYF

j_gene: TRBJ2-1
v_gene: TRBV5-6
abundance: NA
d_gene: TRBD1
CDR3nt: TGTGCCAGCAGCTTGGAAATTGGGGACAGGGCCTACAATGAGCAGTTCTTC
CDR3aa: CASSLEIGDRAYNEQFF

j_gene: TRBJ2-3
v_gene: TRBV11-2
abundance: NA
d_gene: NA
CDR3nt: TGTGCCAGCAGCTTATTTTCCTCTGATACGCAGTATTTT
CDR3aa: CASSLFSSDTQYF

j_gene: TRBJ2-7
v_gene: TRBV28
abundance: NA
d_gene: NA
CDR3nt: TGTGCCAGCACCCAGCCCGGGTACGAGCAGTACTTC
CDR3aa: CASTQPGYEQYF

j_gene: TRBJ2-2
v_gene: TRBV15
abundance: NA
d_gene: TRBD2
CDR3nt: TGTGCCACCACCGAAGCGGGGACCGGGGAGCTGTTTTTT
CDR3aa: CATTEAGTGELFF

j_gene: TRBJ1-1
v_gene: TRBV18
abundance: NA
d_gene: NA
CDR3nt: TGTGCCAGCTCACCCAGGGGTTTGAACACTGAAGCTTTCTTT
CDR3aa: CASSPRGLNTEAFF

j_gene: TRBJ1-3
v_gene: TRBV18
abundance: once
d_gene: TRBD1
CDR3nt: TGTGCCAGCTCACCCGTCCCGGGACAGGGGAGCTCTGGAAACACCATATATTTT
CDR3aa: CASSPVPGQGSSGNTIYF